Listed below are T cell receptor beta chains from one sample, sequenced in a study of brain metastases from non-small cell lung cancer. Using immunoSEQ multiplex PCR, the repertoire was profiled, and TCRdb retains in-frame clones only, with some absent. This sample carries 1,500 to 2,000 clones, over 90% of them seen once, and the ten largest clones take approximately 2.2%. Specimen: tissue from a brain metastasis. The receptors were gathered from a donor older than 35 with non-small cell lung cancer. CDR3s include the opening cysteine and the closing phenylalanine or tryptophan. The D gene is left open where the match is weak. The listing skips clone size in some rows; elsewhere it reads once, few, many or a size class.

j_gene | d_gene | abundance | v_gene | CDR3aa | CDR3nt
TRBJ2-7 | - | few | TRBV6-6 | CASSRDTNYEQYF | TGTGCCAGCAGTCGGGACACCAACTACGAGCAGTACTTC
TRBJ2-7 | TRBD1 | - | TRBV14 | CASSRPGQGTEQYF | TGTGCCAGCAGCAGGCCGGGACAGGGGACCGAGCAGTACTTC
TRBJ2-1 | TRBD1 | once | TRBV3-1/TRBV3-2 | CASSQVRTGTYNEQFF | TGTGCCAGCAGCCAAGTACGGACAGGGACCTACAATGAGCAGTTCTTC
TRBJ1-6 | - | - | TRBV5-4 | CASSFGGTPLHF | TGTGCCAGCAGCTTCGGAGGCACACCCCTCCACTTT
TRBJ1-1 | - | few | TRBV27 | CASSFWGGTEAFF | TGTGCCAGCAGTTTTTGGGGGGGCACTGAAGCTTTCTTT
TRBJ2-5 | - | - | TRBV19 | CASSISAGQETQYF | TGTGCCAGTAGTATATCGGCGGGTCAAGAGACCCAGTACTTC
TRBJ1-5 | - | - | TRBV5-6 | CASSLRAGLGNQPQHF | TGTGCCAGCAGCTTGCGGGCAGGGCTAGGAAATCAGCCCCAGCATTTT
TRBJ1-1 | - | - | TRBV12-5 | CVSALAGAGEAFF | TGTGTTAGTGCCCTAGCGGGGGCAGGTGAAGCTTTCTTT
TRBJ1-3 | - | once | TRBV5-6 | CASSRGLDGTF | TGTGCCAGCAGCCGGGGTCTGGACGGGACTTTT
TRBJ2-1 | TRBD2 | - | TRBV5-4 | CASSATSGGNNEQFF | TGTGCCAGCAGCGCTACTAGCGGGGGGAACAATGAGCAGTTCTTC
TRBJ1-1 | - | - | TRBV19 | CASSMKDGKAFF | TGTGCCAGTAGTATGAAAGACGGAAAAGCTTTCTTT
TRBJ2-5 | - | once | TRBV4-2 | CASSPVRGGEETQYF | TGTGCCAGCAGCCCCGTAAGGGGGGGGGAAGAGACCCAGTACTTC
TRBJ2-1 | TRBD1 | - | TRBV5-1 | CASSARDRWGEQFF | TGCGCCAGCAGCGCGCGGGACAGGTGGGGCGAGCAGTTCTTC
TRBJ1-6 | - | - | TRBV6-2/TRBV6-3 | CASSYEPDQTFNSPLHF | TGTGCCAGCAGTTACGAGCCAGATCAAACCTTTAATTCACCCCTCCACTTT
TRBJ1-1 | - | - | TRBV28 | CASSLGQGINTEAFF | TGTGCCAGCAGTTTAGGGCAGGGGATAAACACTGAAGCTTTCTTT
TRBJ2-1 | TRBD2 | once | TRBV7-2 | CASSPSLAGDNEQFF | TGTGCCAGCAGCCCCTCCCTGGCGGGGGACAATGAGCAGTTCTTC
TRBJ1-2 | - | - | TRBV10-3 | CAISAGIANYGYTF | TGTGCCATCAGTGCAGGGATCGCTAACTATGGCTACACCTTC
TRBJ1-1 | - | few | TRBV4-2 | CASSQGEGVDTEAFF | TGTGCCAGCAGCCAAGGTGAGGGGGTAGACACTGAAGCTTTCTTT
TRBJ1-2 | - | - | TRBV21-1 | CASSGGNYGYIF | TGTGCCAGCAGCGGCGGAAACTATGGCTACATCTTC
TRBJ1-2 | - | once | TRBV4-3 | CASSQDGGSFNYGYTF | TGCGCCAGCAGCCAAGACGGCGGTTCCTTCAACTATGGCTACACCTTC
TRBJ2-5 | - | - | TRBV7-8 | CASSLVGWRETQYF | TGTGCCAGCAGCTTAGTGGGATGGAGAGAGACCCAGTACTTC
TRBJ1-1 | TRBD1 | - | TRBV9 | CASSISGGLSEAFF | TGTGCCAGCAGCATCTCAGGGGGCCTCAGCGAAGCTTTCTTT
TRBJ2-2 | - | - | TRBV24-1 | CATSDSVTNTGELFF | TGTGCCACCAGTGATTCTGTCACGAACACCGGGGAGCTGTTTTTT
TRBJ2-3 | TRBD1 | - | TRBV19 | CATLQGATDTQYF | TGTGCCACCCTACAGGGGGCTACAGATACGCAGTATTTT
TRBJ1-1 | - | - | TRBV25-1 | CASSDYTGTEAFF | TGTGCCAGCAGTGATTATACGGGGACAGAAGCTTTCTTT
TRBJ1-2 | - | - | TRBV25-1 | CASSEAAGEIYGYTF | TGTGCCAGCAGTGAAGCGGCAGGCGAGATCTATGGCTACACCTTC
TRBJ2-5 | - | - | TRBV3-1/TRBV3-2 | CASSQSKETQYF | TGTGCCAGCAGCCAATCTAAGGAGACCCAGTACTTC
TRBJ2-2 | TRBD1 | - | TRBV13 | CASSLVFRTGGAGGELFF | TGTGCCAGCAGCTTAGTGTTCAGGACAGGGGGCGCCGGCGGGGAGCTGTTTTTT
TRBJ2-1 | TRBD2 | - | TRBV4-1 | CASSQPGLAGGEFF | TGCGCCAGCAGCCAACCGGGACTAGCGGGGGGGGAGTTCTTC
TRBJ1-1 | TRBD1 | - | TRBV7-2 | CASSWDRNTEAFF | TGTGCCAGCAGTTGGGACAGGAACACTGAAGCTTTCTTT
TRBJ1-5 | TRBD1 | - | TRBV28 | CASTPGTGAWPQHF | TGTGCCAGCACGCCCGGGACAGGAGCCTGGCCCCAGCATTTT
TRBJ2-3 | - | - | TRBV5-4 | CASSLGGVVADTQYF | TGTGCCAGCAGCTTGGGCGGGGTAGTCGCAGATACGCAGTATTTT
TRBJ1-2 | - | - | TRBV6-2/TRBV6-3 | CASSYSSRSGGYTF | TGTGCCAGCAGTTACTCGAGCCGCTCCGGTGGCTACACCTTC
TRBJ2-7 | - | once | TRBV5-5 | CASSLGAGALRGSYEQYF | TGTGCCAGCAGCTTGGGAGCAGGGGCCCTTAGGGGGTCCTACGAGCAGTACTTC
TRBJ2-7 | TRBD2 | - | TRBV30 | CAWSRASGGLAYF | TGTGCCTGGAGTAGGGCTAGCGGGGGCCTAGCGTACTTC
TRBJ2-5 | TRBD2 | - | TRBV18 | CASSPLAGVQETQYF | TGTGCCAGCTCACCACTAGCGGGGGTCCAAGAGACCCAGTACTTC
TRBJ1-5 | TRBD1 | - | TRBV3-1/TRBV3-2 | CASSQEWDREGNQPQHF | TGTGCCAGCAGCCAAGAATGGGACAGGGAGGGCAATCAGCCCCAGCATTTT
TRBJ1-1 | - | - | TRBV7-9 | CASSLGGGTEAFF | TGTGCCAGCAGCTTAGGCGGAGGCACTGAAGCTTTCTTT
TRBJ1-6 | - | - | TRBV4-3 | CASSQDRGNPLHF | TGCGCCAGCAGCCAAGACAGGGGTAATCCCCTCCACTTT
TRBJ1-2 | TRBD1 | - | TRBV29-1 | CSVQEGADGYTF | TGCAGCGTTCAGGAGGGGGCGGATGGCTACACTTTC
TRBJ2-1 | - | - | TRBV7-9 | CASSSWGEQFF | TGTGCCAGCAGCTCCTGGGGGGAGCAGTTCTTC
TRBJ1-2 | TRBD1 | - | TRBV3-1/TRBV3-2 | CASSQDRGLGYTF | TGTGCCAGCAGCCAAGACAGGGGGCTTGGCTACACCTTC
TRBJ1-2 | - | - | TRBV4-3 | CASNQEDRNYGYTF | TGCGCCAGCAACCAAGAGGACAGAAACTATGGCTACACCTTC
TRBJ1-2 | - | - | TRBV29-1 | CSVEDLGYTF | TGCAGCGTTGAAGATCTGGGCTACACCTTC
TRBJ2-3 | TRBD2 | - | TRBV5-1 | CASSLALTLAASDTQYF | TGCGCCAGCAGCTTGGCCCTGACCCTAGCGGCTTCAGATACGCAGTATTTT
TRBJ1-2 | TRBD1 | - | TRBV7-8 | CASSTDRGPSGYTF | TGTGCCAGCAGCACGGACAGGGGACCTTCAGGCTACACCTTC
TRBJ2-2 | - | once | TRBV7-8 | CATRRGNSNTGELFF | TGTGCCACCAGACGGGGAAACTCGAACACTGGGGAGCTGTTTTTT
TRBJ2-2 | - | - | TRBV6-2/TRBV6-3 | CASSSGFGELFF | TGTGCCAGCAGTTCAGGGTTCGGGGAGCTGTTTTTT
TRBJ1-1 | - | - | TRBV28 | CASFQMVGAGKVEAFF | TGTGCCAGCTTTCAGATGGTAGGCGCGGGCAAAGTTGAAGCTTTCTTT
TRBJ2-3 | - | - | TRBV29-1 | CSVDPSTDTQYF | TGCAGCGTTGACCCTAGCACAGATACGCAGTATTTT
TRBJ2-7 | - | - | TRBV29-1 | CSVATTYEQYF | TGCAGCGTCGCTACAACCTACGAGCAGTACTTC
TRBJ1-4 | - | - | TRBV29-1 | CSVGSGGGGEKLFF | TGCAGCGTTGGGAGCGGAGGGGGGGGAGAAAAACTGTTTTTT
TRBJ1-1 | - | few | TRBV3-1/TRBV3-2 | CASSLSPGQEAFF | TGTGCCAGCAGCCTCTCTCCGGGACAAGAAGCTTTCTTT
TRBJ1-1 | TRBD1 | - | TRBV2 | CATRQGAGLGTEAFF | TGTGCCACCCGACAGGGGGCAGGTCTGGGCACTGAAGCTTTCTTT
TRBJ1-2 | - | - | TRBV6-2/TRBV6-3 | CTSSYFKPGNRYYGYTF | TGTACCAGCAGTTACTTTAAACCGGGAAACAGATACTATGGCTACACCTTC